A selection of T cell receptor beta chains follows, all from one sample in a study of T cells in tumors after PD-1 blockade. Generated by immunoSEQ multiplex PCR, the TCRdb table keeps only in-frame clones and is missing some. The table has over 12,000 clones, roughly four fifths seen once. This specimen was PBMCs, taken after anti-PD-1 treatment. These receptor sequences come from a human donor with basal cell carcinoma. Both conserved end residues are part of each CDR3. D genes are given only for firm matches. The size of a clone is reported for some rows only, either as once, few or many, or as a class for expanded clones.

d_gene,abundance,v_gene,len,j_gene,CDR3nt,CDR3aa
NA,NA,TRBV6-5,14,TRBJ1-6,TGTGCCAGCAAAAGAAGCTCCTATAATTCACCCCTCCACTTT,CASKRSSYNSPLHF
NA,NA,TRBV10-1,14,TRBJ1-2,TGCGCCAGCAGGGAGGATAACCTTAACTATGGCTACACCTTC,CASREDNLNYGYTF
NA,NA,TRBV3-1/TRBV3-2,14,TRBJ1-5,TGTGCCAGTGTGGGCCCGATGGGCAATCAGCCCCAGCATTTT,CASVGPMGNQPQHF
TRBD2,NA,TRBV2,19,TRBJ2-3,TGTGCCAGCAGCGCGGATCTAGCGGGGGGGCCTGGTGACACAGATACGCAGTATTTT,CASSADLAGGPGDTDTQYF
NA,NA,TRBV5-1,12,TRBJ2-1,TGCGCCAGCAGCGCCCAATACAATGAGCAGTTCTTC,CASSAQYNEQFF
TRBD2,NA,TRBV2,14,TRBJ2-7,TGTGCCAGCAGTGCTAGCGGGCCCCCCTACGAGCAGTACTTC,CASSASGPPYEQYF
NA,NA,TRBV6-6,16,TRBJ2-1,TGTGCCAGCAGGCCCCACTGGGGGGGCCGACACGTGGAGCAGTTCTTC,CASRPHWGGRHVEQFF
NA,NA,TRBV7-3,15,TRBJ2-2,TGTGCCAGCAGCTTAACGTGGAGGGACACCGGGGAGCTGTTTTTT,CASSLTWRDTGELFF
TRBD2,NA,TRBV5-6,14,TRBJ2-3,TGTGCCAGCAGCTTCGCGGGGGGCACAGATACGCAGTATTTT,CASSFAGGTDTQYF
NA,large,TRBV5-1,16,TRBJ2-1,TGCGCCAGCAGCTTGGATGGGCAGGTTCCCTACAATGAGCAGTTCTTC,CASSLDGQVPYNEQFF
TRBD2,NA,TRBV2,19,TRBJ2-1,TGTGCCCGCTGTGAAGGGTGGGCGGGGGTGGGGAGCTCCTACAATGAGCAGTTCTTC,CARCEGWAGVGSSYNEQFF
NA,NA,TRBV15,15,TRBJ1-4,TGTGCCACCAGCAGAGCCGGGACCCTTAATGAAAAACTGTTTTTT,CATSRAGTLNEKLFF
NA,once,TRBV5-4,17,TRBJ2-3,TGTGCCAGCAGCCGTACATATTACAATACAGGCACAGATACGCAGTATTTT,CASSRTYYNTGTDTQYF
NA,once,TRBV12-3/TRBV12-4,12,TRBJ2-2,TGTGCCAGCAGTTGGCGGGGCGGGGAGCTGTTTTTT,CASSWRGGELFF
NA,NA,TRBV23-1,18,TRBJ2-3,TGCGCCAGCAGTCAAACCCCTCCAGGGTTTAAGCGCACAGATACGCAGTATTTT,CASSQTPPGFKRTDTQYF